The 30 T cell receptor beta chains listed next were all sequenced from one sample in a study of blood T cell repertoires in COVID-19. The assay was immunoSEQ multiplex PCR, and TCRdb's table has in-frame clones only and misses some. The repertoire has a few hundred thousand clones, around nine tenths of them found once; the top ten carry roughly 0.8%. Sequencing was carried out using peripheral blood. Receptors were obtained from a man under 40 with acute or convalescent COVID-19.

The table lists this clone with a count of one. The chain carries TRBV28 and TRBJ2-7; D perhaps matches TRBD2 (5 bases). This CDR3 has 14 amino acids. The V end was cut by 10 bases, the J end by 0 bases, with 16 bases between. In germline, CDR1 is MDHEN, CDR2 SYDVKM. CDR3 bases: TGTGCCACCACTACAAGAACTAGCTCCTACGAGCAGTACTTC. This codes for CATTTRTSSYEQYF.

The V call is TRBV12-2, the J call TRBJ2-7; TRBD1, the table's D call, lacks a check against the DNA. TRBV12-2 is a recognized pseudogene. The CDR3 length is 15 residues. CDR3 region: CASRRSPGQGSEQYF. The DNA of the CDR3 is TGTGCAAGTCGCCGGTCCCCGGGACAGGGATCCGAGCAGTACTTC.

The chain joins TRBV29-1 to TRBJ2-7; a weak D match, TRBD1 (6 bases). The CDR3 is made up of 16 amino acids. Germline loops: CDR1 SQVTM, CDR2 ANQGSEA. V was trimmed by 5 bases and J by 1 base, leaving 21 bases between them. The CDR3: CSVQTPRGKTSYEQYF. The CDR3 DNA sequence: TGCAGCGTTCAGACCCCCAGGGGAAAGACGTCCTACGAGCAGTACTTC.

This chain links TRBV30 with TRBJ2-3, with 7 bases fitting TRBD2. Germline V gene lookup returns CDR1 GTSNPN and CDR2 SVGIG (reference sequence). The junction had 10 bases not matched to a gene; V was cut back by 2 bases and J by 14 bases. This CDR3 is built from 12 residues. DNA for the CDR3: TGTGCCTGGAGTTTGGGCGGGAGAGAGGGGTATTTT. This translates into CAWSLGGREGYF.

This chain connects TRBV28 to TRBJ1-2, with a tentative D call TRBD1 (6 bases). This CDR3 spans 14 amino acids. Trimming stripped 2 bases from V and 7 bases from J, with 14 bases between. Germline CDR1 is MDHEN and CDR2 is SYDVKM. CDR3 sequence (DNA): TGTGCCAGCAGTTTAAACAGGGTTATTAGTGGCTACACCTTC. Its protein is CASSLNRVISGYTF.

V gene TRBV30 combines with J gene TRBJ1-5; D may be TRBD1 (6 bases). The CDR3 spans 13 residues. Per the germline V gene, CDR1 is GTSNPN and CDR2 is SVGIG (reference sequence). The V and J ends lost 4 bases and 2 bases respectively, with 9 bases between them. The CDR3 region has the DNA TGTGCCTGGACGAACAGGGGCAATCAGCCCCAGCATTTT. Encoded protein: CAWTNRGNQPQHF.

A remark on this clone: Distinct nucleotide sequences in the sample also encode this CDR3. This chain links TRBV25-1 with TRBJ1-5; 7 bases align to TRBD1. Germline CDR1 reads MGHDK; CDR2 reads SYGVNS. The V segment lost 2 bases and the J segment 5 bases; nucleotides outside the gene matches: 3. The CDR3 is 14 residues long. CDR3 amino acids: CASSEGTAYQPQHF. The CDR3 nucleotides are TGTGCCAGCAGTGAAGGGACAGCTTATCAGCCCCAGCATTTT.

V gene TRBV6-5 combines with J gene TRBJ1-1, with a possible D match to TRBD1 (6 bases). Trimming left V 7 bases short and J 6 bases short, with 15 bases between. The germline V gene has CDR1 MNHEY and CDR2 SVGAGI. The CDR3 sequence is 13 residues long. The CDR3: CASNLQGLPEAFF. For the CDR3, the DNA is TGTGCCAGCAATTTACAGGGCTTGCCTGAAGCTTTCTTT.

V usage is TRBV9 and J usage is TRBJ1-2; 7 nucleotides align to TRBD1. CDR3 length equals 13 residues. V was clipped by 4 bases and J by 8 bases; unmatched bases: 8. Germline V gene data show CDR1 as SGDLS and CDR2 as YYNGEE. The CDR3 sequence: CASSLRQGLGYTF. Written as DNA, the CDR3 is TGTGCCAGCAGCCTTAGACAGGGATTAGGCTACACCTTC. The whole variable domain, filled in from reference TRBV9 and TRBJ1-2, reads DSGVTQTPKHLITATGQRVTLRCSPRSGDLSVYWYQQSLDQGLQFLIQYYNGEERAKGNILERFSAQQFPDLHSELNLSSLELGDSALYFCASSLRQGLGYTFGSGTRLTVV.

This chain uses TRBV3-1 (or the pseudogene TRBV3-2) with TRBJ2-1, with TRBD2 identical over 8 bases. The CDR3 covers 15 residues. V lost 4 bases and J lost 2; bases outside the gene matches: 4. Germline CDR1 is LGHDT and CDR2 is YNNKEL (reference sequence). As DNA, the CDR3 is TGTGCCAGCAGCCCCCCGGGGGGGGCCTACAATGAGCAGTTCTTC. It encodes CASSPPGGAYNEQFF.

The chain recombines TRBV6-6 with TRBJ1-1, with D possibly being TRBD1 (5 bases). Trimming removed 2 bases from V and 6 bases from J, with 10 bases in between. Germline-derived CDR1 and CDR2 are MNHNY and SVGAGI (reference sequence). There are 13 residues in the CDR3. The CDR3 loop reads CASSYTGRPEAFF. CDR3 nucleotides: TGTGCCAGCAGTTACACAGGCCGGCCTGAAGCTTTCTTT.

The chain employs TRBV28 and TRBJ2-7; D is perhaps TRBD1 (6 bases). V dropped 5 bases and J dropped 2 bases, with 10 bases sitting between them. Looked up from germline, CDR1 is MDHEN and CDR2 is SYDVKM. This CDR3 region has 13 residues. The DNA for the CDR3 is TGTGCCAGCAGTGCGGACAGACCCTACGAGCAGTACTTC. This codes for CASSADRPYEQYF. Full variable domain (missing parts from reference TRBV28 and TRBJ2-7): DVKVTQSSRYLVKRTGEKVFLECVQDMDHENMFWYRQDPGLGLRLIYFSYDVKMKEKGDIPEGYSVSREKKERFSLILESASTNQTSMYLCASSADRPYEQYFGPGTRLTVT.

The V gene is TRBV19, the J gene TRBJ2-1, with a tentative D call TRBD1 (5 bases). This CDR3 contains 17 residues. Trimming pared 5 bases from V and 0 bases from J, leaving 17 bases between. Germline CDR1 and CDR2: LNHDA and SQIVND (reference sequence). The CDR3 DNA sequence: TGTGCCAGTAGTGTCAAGCTCTCAGGGTCCTCCTACAATGAGCAGTTCTTC. Its translation: CASSVKLSGSSYNEQFF.

The chain recombines TRBV7-9 with TRBJ2-1; 7 positions match TRBD1. V trimming: 4 bases; J trimming: 0 bases; junction bases outside the gene matches: 6. The V gene's germline CDR1 is SEHNR and CDR2 FQNEAQ (reference sequence). This CDR3 comprises 16 residues. The CDR3 protein is CASSSLGGNSYNEQFF. CDR3 DNA: TGTGCCAGCAGCTCCCTAGGGGGCAACTCCTACAATGAGCAGTTCTTC.

The J gene is TRBJ1-2, the V gene TRBV11-2; D is undetermined. Looked up from germline, CDR1 is SGHAT and CDR2 is FQNNGV. The CDR3 length is 16 residues. With 5 bases removed from V and 5 bases from J, the gap between germline ends came to 21 bases. CDR3 nucleotides: TGTGCCAGCAGCCGATACGATGTCGGGTCATCGTATGGCTACACCTTC. It yields the protein CASSRYDVGSSYGYTF.

This clone appeared a single time. This chain joins TRBV13 and TRBJ1-1; TRBD1 agrees at 9 bases. The CDR3 covers 12 residues. CDR1 PRHDT and CDR2 FYEKMQ come from the germline V gene (reference sequence). The V and J ends lost 6 bases and 10 bases, in that order; junction bases with no gene match: 6. CDR3 DNA: TGTGCCAGCAGGATTTACAGGGGGCGAGCTTTCTTT. As protein: CASRIYRGRAFF.

This sequence joins TRBV7-3 and TRBJ2-1; 9 nucleotides agree with TRBD2. V was pared by 5 bases and J by 9 bases, with 14 bases of the junction left unmatched. There are 16 residues in the CDR3. Germline values: CDR1 SGHTA, CDR2 FQGTGA. CDR3 protein: CASSPRRAGGIGEQFF. The CDR3 DNA is TGTGCCAGCAGCCCCCGACGCGCGGGAGGGATTGGTGAGCAGTTCTTC.

The genes are TRBV12-3 or TRBV12-4 and TRBJ1-2; D uncertain. The V and J ends lost 4 bases and 3 bases respectively, with 6 bases between them. The CDR3 is 12 amino acids. The CDR3 reads CASSSLYYGYTF. The CDR3, as DNA: TGTGCCAGCAGTTCCTTGTACTATGGCTACACCTTC.

This sequence joins TRBV7-2 and TRBJ2-7; TRBD2 agrees at 8 bases. The junction had 16 bases not matched to a gene; V was cut back by 2 bases and J by 4 bases. CDR3 length: 18 amino acids. Germline V gene sequence: CDR1 SGHTA, CDR2 FQGNSA. The CDR3 sequence: CASSLRNPRGGPLYEQYF. CDR3 coding DNA: TGTGCCAGCAGCTTAAGGAACCCCCGGGGGGGACCTCTTTACGAGCAGTACTTC.

In regard to this clone: The identical CDR3 is also encoded by other nucleotide sequences in the sample. The chain has TRBV5-1 and TRBJ2-5; 10 bases fit TRBD2. This CDR3 has 17 residues. Unmatched junction bases numbered 14, after V lost 2 bases and J lost 7 bases. The germline CDR1 and CDR2 sequences are SGHRS and YFSETQ. This chain's CDR3 is CASSFGGGLAGARTQYF. The DNA for the CDR3 is TGCGCCAGCAGCTTCGGGGGAGGGCTAGCGGGGGCCAGGACCCAGTACTTC.

The genes are TRBV6-1 and TRBJ1-6; D is perhaps TRBD1 (5 bases). The CDR3 runs 15 residues. Germline loops: CDR1 MNHNS, CDR2 SASEGT. Between the trimmed V and J ends, which lost 2 bases and 4 bases, there was a span of 9 bases. The CDR3 here is CASSERSGYNSPLHF. CDR3 sequence (DNA): TGTGCCAGCAGTGAACGTTCAGGGTATAATTCACCCCTCCACTTT.

There are a few counts of this clone. This chain links TRBV6-5 with TRBJ1-2; perhaps TRBD1 as D (6 bases). Trimming stripped 6 bases from V and 6 bases from J, with 17 bases between. The CDR3 is 14 amino acids. The V gene's germline CDR1 is MNHEY and CDR2 SVGAGI. This chain's CDR3 is CASRDGGRGDGYTF. CDR3 DNA: TGTGCCAGCAGGGATGGGGGCAGGGGAGATGGCTACACCTTC.

The CDR3: CASSVSPGGNDNEQFF. DNA for the CDR3: TGTGCCAGCAGCGTATCTCCCGGGGGTAACGACAATGAGCAGTTCTTC. V usage is TRBV9 and J usage is TRBJ2-1; a weak D match, TRBD2 (6 bases). V was pared by 1 base and J by 5 bases, with 16 bases between. The CDR3 runs 16 residues. CDR1 SGDLS and CDR2 YYNGEE come from the germline V gene.

The V call is TRBV6-1, the J call TRBJ1-5, with TRBD1 matching over 7 bases. Losses at the gene ends were 3 bases for V and 2 bases for J; bases not matched to a gene: 10. Germline CDR1 reads MNHNS; CDR2 reads SASEGT. The CDR3 sequence is 17 residues long. CDR3 sequence reads: CASSEYPTTGRNQPQHF. The CDR3 DNA reads as TGTGCCAGCAGTGAGTACCCCACGACAGGGCGCAATCAGCCCCAGCATTTT.

The chain couples TRBV10-3 to TRBJ2-1; D not certain. Germline CDR1 is ENHRY and CDR2 is SYGVKD. This CDR3 is built from 13 residues. V was trimmed by 3 bases and J by 5 bases, leaving 8 bases between them. For the CDR3, the DNA is TGTGCCATCAGTGAAGGCGGAAACAATGAGCAGTTCTTC. Encoded protein: CAISEGGNNEQFF.

The chain has TRBV4-1 and TRBJ2-1; the D gene is possibly TRBD2 (5 bases). The germline V and J ends were trimmed by 1 base and 6 bases, with 13 bases remaining between them. Germline V gene sequence: CDR1 MGHRA, CDR2 YSYEKL. The CDR3 consists of 15 residues. The CDR3: CASSQGTADGNEQFF. DNA for the CDR3: TGCGCCAGCAGCCAAGGGACTGCCGACGGCAATGAGCAGTTCTTC.

The rearrangement links TRBV9 to TRBJ1-6, with 8 positions matching TRBD1. The CDR3 length is 16 residues. Germline V gene sequence: CDR1 SGDLS, CDR2 YYNGEE. With 3 bases clipped from V and 9 bases from J, the junction kept 11 bases outside the gene matches. The CDR3 is CASSERTGRFSSPLHF. As DNA, the CDR3 is TGTGCCAGCAGCGAACGGACAGGGAGGTTTAGTTCACCCCTCCACTTT.

CDR3 DNA sequence: TGTGCCACCAGTGATTGGGCCCCAGGACAGGGAGATACGCAGTATTTT. It translates to CATSDWAPGQGDTQYF. The chain carries TRBV24-1 and TRBJ2-3; 8 bases are a match to TRBD1. The V gene's germline CDR1 is KGHDR and CDR2 SFDVKD. Trimming at V came to 2 bases and at J to 5 bases, leaving 8 bases not matched to a gene. The CDR3 totals 16 residues.

The chain combines TRBV3-1 (or the pseudogene TRBV3-2) with TRBJ2-5; possibly TRBD1 for D (7 bases). There are 14 residues in the CDR3. Trimming pared 1 base from V and 4 bases from J, leaving 10 bases between. Germline CDR1 reads LGHDT; CDR2 reads YNNKEL (reference sequence). The CDR3 DNA reads TGTGCCAGCAGCCAAGCAGGGGGAGGAGAGACCCAGTACTTC. It translates to CASSQAGGGETQYF.

This chain joins TRBV27 and TRBJ1-5, with D maybe TRBD1 (5 bases). V was pared by 4 bases and J by 6 bases, with 10 bases between. Germline lookup yields CDR1 MNHEY and CDR2 SMNVEV (reference sequence). The CDR3 is 13 amino acids. This chain's CDR3 is CASSWRGAQPQHF. The CDR3 DNA reads TGTGCCAGCAGTTGGAGGGGCGCTCAGCCCCAGCATTTT.